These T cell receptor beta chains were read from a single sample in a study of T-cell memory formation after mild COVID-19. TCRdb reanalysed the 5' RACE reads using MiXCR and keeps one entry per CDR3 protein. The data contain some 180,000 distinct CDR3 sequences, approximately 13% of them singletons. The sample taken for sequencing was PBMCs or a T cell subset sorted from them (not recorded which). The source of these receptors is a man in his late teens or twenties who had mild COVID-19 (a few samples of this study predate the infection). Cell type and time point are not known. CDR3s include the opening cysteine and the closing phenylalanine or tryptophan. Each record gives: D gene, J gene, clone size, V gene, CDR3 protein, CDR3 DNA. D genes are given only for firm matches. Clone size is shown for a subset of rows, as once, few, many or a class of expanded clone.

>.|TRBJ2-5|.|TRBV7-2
CASSSPASETQYF
TGTGCCAGCAGCTCCCCGGCATCGGAGACCCAGTACTTC
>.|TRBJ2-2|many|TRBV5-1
CASSFSQGGGELFF
TGCGCCAGCAGCTTCTCGCAGGGCGGCGGGGAGCTGTTTTTT
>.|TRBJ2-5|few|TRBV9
CASSVGLAEPISQYF
TGTGCCAGCAGCGTCGGACTGGCAGAACCCATTTCCCAGTACTTC
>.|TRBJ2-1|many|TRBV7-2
CASSLALGAQVSNQFF
TGTGCCAGCAGCTTAGCCCTGGGAGCTCAAGTTTCCAACCAGTTCTTC
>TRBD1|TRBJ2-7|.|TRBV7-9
CASSLALGTENFQQYF
TGTGCCAGCAGCTTAGCTCTGGGGACAGAAAACTTCCAGCAGTACTTC
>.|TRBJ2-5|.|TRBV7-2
CASSLPGRKETQYF
TGTGCCAGCAGCTTACCGGGGAGAAAAGAGACCCAGTACTTC
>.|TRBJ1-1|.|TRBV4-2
CASSQDLNTEAFF
TGTGCCAGCAGCCAAGATCTGAACACTGAAGCTTTCTTT
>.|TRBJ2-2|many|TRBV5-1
CASSYLAPTANTGELFF
TGCGCCAGCAGCTACCTAGCGCCTACCGCGAACACCGGGGAGCTGTTTTTT
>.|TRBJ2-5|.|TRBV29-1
CSARSETQYF
TGCAGCGCCCGGTCGGAGACCCAGTACTTC
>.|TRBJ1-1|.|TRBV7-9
CASSLVSWNTEAFF
TGTGCCAGCAGCTTAGTGTCTTGGAACACTGAAGCTTTCTTT
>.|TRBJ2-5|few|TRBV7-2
CASSLWGSQETQYF
TGTGCCAGCAGCTTATGGGGCTCCCAAGAGACCCAGTACTTC
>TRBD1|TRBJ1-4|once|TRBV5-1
CASIRHQGQGAPSNEKLFF
TGCGCCAGCATACGGCACCAAGGACAGGGGGCGCCGAGTAATGAAAAACTGTTTTTT
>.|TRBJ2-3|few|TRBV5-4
CASSFREWGSTDTQYF
TGTGCCAGCAGCTTTAGGGAGTGGGGAAGCACAGATACGCAGTATTTT
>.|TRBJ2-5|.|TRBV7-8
CASRKTGGEVRETQYF
TGTGCCAGCAGAAAGACGGGGGGCGAGGTTAGGGAGACCCAGTACTTC
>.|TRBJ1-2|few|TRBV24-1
CATSDVDADRTSYGYTF
TGTGCCACCAGTGATGTTGATGCGGACCGCACTTCCTATGGCTACACCTTC
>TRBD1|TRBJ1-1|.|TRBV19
CASSMDRGGTEAFF
TGTGCCAGTAGTATGGACAGGGGCGGCACTGAAGCTTTCTTT
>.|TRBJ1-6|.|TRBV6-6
CASSRGGSPLHF
TGTGCCAGTTCGAGGGGTGGTTCACCCCTCCACTTT
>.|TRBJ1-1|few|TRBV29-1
CSVGQVLNTEAFF
TGCAGCGTTGGACAGGTCTTGAACACTGAAGCTTTCTTT
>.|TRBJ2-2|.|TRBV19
CASSIRLHTGELFF
TGTGCCAGTAGTATTAGGTTACACACCGGGGAGCTGTTTTTT
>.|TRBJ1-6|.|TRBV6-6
CASSPRAWYNSPLHF
TGTGCCAGCAGCCCTAGGGCATGGTATAATTCACCCCTCCACTTT
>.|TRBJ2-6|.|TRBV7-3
CASKPAGAANVLTF
TGTGCCAGCAAACCGGCAGGGGCGGCCAACGTCCTGACTTTC
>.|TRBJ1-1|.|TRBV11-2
CASSPPGLAEAFF
TGTGCCAGCAGCCCCCCCGGGTTGGCGGAAGCTTTCTTT
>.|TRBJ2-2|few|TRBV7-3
CASSLGSAKNTGELFF
TGTGCCAGCAGCTTAGGTAGCGCAAAGAACACCGGGGAGCTGTTTTTT
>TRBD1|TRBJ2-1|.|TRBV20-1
CSARDWQGAYNEQFF
TGCAGTGCTAGAGATTGGCAGGGGGCATACAATGAGCAGTTCTTC
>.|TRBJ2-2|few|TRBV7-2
CASSLAGVIVAGELFF
TGTGCCAGCAGCTTAGCCGGCGTAATCGTAGCCGGGGAGCTGTTTTTT